A selection of T cell receptor beta chains follows, all from one sample in a study of beta chain features in type 1 diabetes. Sequencing was performed with immunoSEQ multiplex PCR; in TCRdb, only in-frame clones are kept and a portion is missing. The data hold hundreds of thousands of clones, with over 11% observed a single time. What was sequenced was naive CD4+ T cells from blood. The receptor set was obtained from a man younger than 35 with type 1 diabetes. The CDR3 runs from the conserved cysteine through the conserved F or W. D genes are given only for firm matches. Not every row has a clone size; where given, it reads once, few, many or a size class.

>TRBD1|TRBJ1-5|TRBV10-3|few
TGTGCCATCAGTGAATTGGGAGGACAGGGGGATCAGCCCCAGCATTTT
CAISELGGQGDQPQHF
>TRBD2|TRBJ2-5|TRBV6-5|few
TGTGCCAGCAGGAAACCGGGGACTATAGGCGAGACCCAGTACTTC
CASRKPGTIGETQYF
>TRBD1|TRBJ1-1|TRBV4-2|few
TGTGCCAGCAGCCAGTCTTCAGGGGGGCTGAACACTGAAGCTTTCTTT
CASSQSSGGLNTEAFF
>-|TRBJ1-4|TRBV4-3|few
TGCGCCAGCAGCCAAAACTCCCTTGCAACTAATGAAAAACTGTTTTTT
CASSQNSLATNEKLFF
>-|TRBJ2-7|TRBV12-5|few
TGTGCTAGTGGTTTGCCGCAGGAGATGGGCTACGAGCAGTACTTC
CASGLPQEMGYEQYF
>TRBD2|TRBJ2-7|TRBV7-2|few
TGTGCCAGCAGCAACCGACTAGCGAACTACGAGCAGTACTTC
CASSNRLANYEQYF
>-|TRBJ1-5|TRBV28|-
TGTGCCAGCAGTCCTTCAGGGTTCATTGGTCAGCCCCAGCATTTT
CASSPSGFIGQPQHF
>TRBD1|TRBJ2-7|TRBV15|once
TGTGCCACCAGCAGAGCCCCGACAGGGGATTCCTCCTACGAGCAGTACTTC
CATSRAPTGDSSYEQYF
>-|TRBJ2-7|TRBV14|few
TGTGCCAGCAGCCTAAGACTAGGATCTACCTACGAGCAGTACTTC
CASSLRLGSTYEQYF
>-|TRBJ2-2|TRBV11-2|few
TGTGCCAGCAGCTTAGGGCTTAACACCGGGGAGCTGTTTTTT
CASSLGLNTGELFF
>TRBD2|TRBJ2-3|TRBV7-9|few
TGTGCCAGCAGCTTCCAGCGGCTAGCGGGAGGTCTTCGCACAGATACGCAGTATTTT
CASSFQRLAGGLRTDTQYF
>TRBD2|TRBJ2-5|TRBV5-1|-
TGCGCCAGCAGCTATAGCGGGAGAGGAGAGACCCAGTACTTC
CASSYSGRGETQYF
>TRBD1|TRBJ2-3|TRBV11-2|-
TGTGCCAGCTCTGACAGGGCCGGCACAGATACGCAGTATTTT
CASSDRAGTDTQYF
>TRBD2|TRBJ2-1|TRBV20-1|-
TGCAGTGCCAGGTGGGGACTAGAGCAGTTCTTC
CSARWGLEQFF
>-|TRBJ2-7|TRBV11-1|-
TGTGCCAGCAGCTCCAGGGGGGGCAAGACCTACGAGCAGTACTTC
CASSSRGGKTYEQYF
>-|TRBJ2-1|TRBV7-2|-
TGTGCCAGCAGCCGTATGGGCGGCAATGAGCAGTTCTTC
CASSRMGGNEQFF
>-|TRBJ1-6|TRBV30|few
TGTGCCTGGACCGAATCGAGCTCCTATAATTCACCCCTCCACTTT
CAWTESSSYNSPLHF
>-|TRBJ2-5|TRBV4-2|-
TGTGCCAGCAGCCAATCATGGACTACCCAAGAGACCCAGTACTTC
CASSQSWTTQETQYF
>-|TRBJ2-3|TRBV7-9|many
TGTGCCAGCAGCCAGAGCACAGATACGCAGTATTTT
CASSQSTDTQYF
>TRBD1|TRBJ2-3|TRBV7-2|few
TGTGCCAGCAGCTCCGGGACAGGCCCGTCCGATACGCAGTATTTT
CASSSGTGPSDTQYF
>TRBD1|TRBJ2-7|TRBV6-5|few
TGTGCCAGCAGGGGACAGGGGAGTATCTCCTACGAGCAGTACTTC
CASRGQGSISYEQYF
>-|TRBJ1-5|TRBV7-9|-
TGTGCCAGCAGCACAGGACACAATCAGCCCCAGCATTTT
CASSTGHNQPQHF
>-|TRBJ1-2|TRBV14|-
TGTGCCAGCAGCCAAGCCGGGAGCCGCTACACCTTC
CASSQAGSRYTF
>-|TRBJ2-7|TRBV2|few
TGTGCCAGCAGTGGGTACGACTTCAAGCAGTACTTC
CASSGYDFKQYF
>-|TRBJ1-1|TRBV7-9|-
TGTGCCAGCAGCTTGAGGACGGGTATGAACACTGAAGCTTTCTTT
CASSLRTGMNTEAFF
>-|TRBJ1-5|TRBV5-1|-
TGCGCCAGCAGCTTACAGGGCAATCAGCCCCAGCATTTT
CASSLQGNQPQHF
>-|TRBJ2-6|TRBV18|few
TGTGCCAGCTCCTCCGCCTCTGGGGCCAACGTCCTGACTTTC
CASSSASGANVLTF
>TRBD1|TRBJ2-7|TRBV2|-
TGTGCCAGCGGGGGGGACAGGGGCTACGAGCAGTACTTC
CASGGDRGYEQYF
>-|TRBJ2-3|TRBV7-2|-
TGTGCCAGCAGTGAGTGGGTTCAAGATACGCAGTATTTT
CASSEWVQDTQYF
>TRBD1|TRBJ1-2|TRBV29-1|few
TGCAGCGTTGGAGACAGGGCCTATGGCTACACCTTC
CSVGDRAYGYTF
>TRBD2|TRBJ2-1|TRBV19|few
TGTGCCAGCTCCCAGCGGGGCGCCCCAGCGGAGCAGTTCTTC
CASSQRGAPAEQFF
>TRBD1|TRBJ2-5|TRBV7-2|-
TGTGCCAGCAGCACCCGACAGGGCGCAGAGACCCAGTACTTC
CASSTRQGAETQYF
>-|TRBJ1-6|TRBV19|-
TGTGCCAGTAGTCCGTCGAGGACCGCCAATTCACCCCTCCACTTT
CASSPSRTANSPLHF
>-|TRBJ2-1|TRBV5-1|-
TGCGCCAGCAGCACGGGAGACAGCTACAATGAGCAGTTCTTC
CASSTGDSYNEQFF
>-|TRBJ2-2|TRBV11-2|-
TGTGCCAGCACCCAGGGTGGGACCGGGGAGCTGTTTTTT
CASTQGGTGELFF
>-|TRBJ2-3|TRBV28|few
TGTGCCAGCCGTTCACCCTGGGGGGAGACAGATACGCAGTATTTT
CASRSPWGETDTQYF
>-|TRBJ1-5|TRBV4-3|few
TGCGCCAGCAGCCAAGAGGGCAGGGGAAACCAGCCCCAGCATTTT
CASSQEGRGNQPQHF
>-|TRBJ1-1|TRBV25-1|-
TGTGCCAGCAGTGAACCCCCCGGCCGGGACTTACACGCTTTCTTT
CASSEPPGRDLHAFF
>TRBD1|TRBJ1-5|TRBV15|few
TGTGCCACCCGGGACAGGGTTGGTCAGCCCCAGCATTTT
CATRDRVGQPQHF
>-|TRBJ1-2|TRBV5-1|few
TGCGCCAGCAGCCTCGCCGGGACATCCTATGGCTACACCTTC
CASSLAGTSYGYTF
>TRBD2|TRBJ2-4|TRBV4-2|few
TGTGCCAGCAGCCAAGCTAGCGGGCGTCTAGCCAAAAACATTCAGTACTTC
CASSQASGRLAKNIQYF
>TRBD2|TRBJ2-1|TRBV10-3|few
TGTGCCATCAGTGAATGGACTAGCGGGAGATCGAATGAGCAGTTCTTC
CAISEWTSGRSNEQFF
>TRBD1|TRBJ1-1|TRBV29-1|-
TGCAGCGCCGCCCAAGGGACAGGGGACACTGAAGCTTTCTTT
CSAAQGTGDTEAFF
>-|TRBJ1-5|TRBV14|few
TGTGCCAGCAGCGGGGGTGCAGGTCAGCCCCAGCATTTT
CASSGGAGQPQHF
>-|TRBJ2-2|TRBV15|few
TGTGCCACCAGCAGATCTGACAGGGAGGCCGGGGAGCTGTTTTTT
CATSRSDREAGELFF
>TRBD1|TRBJ1-1|TRBV5-1|-
TGCGCCAGCAGCTCGACAGGGTACACTGAAGCTTTCTTT
CASSSTGYTEAFF
>-|TRBJ1-3|TRBV6-5|-
TGTGCCAGCAGTTACTCGACCATGGTCTCTGGAAACACCATATATTTT
CASSYSTMVSGNTIYF
>TRBD2|TRBJ2-1|TRBV19|-
TGTGCCAGTAGTTCCGGGACTAGCTCCTACAATGAGCAGTTCTTC
CASSSGTSSYNEQFF
>TRBD2|TRBJ2-3|TRBV4-1|few
TGCGCCAGCAGCCAAACTACTAGCGGCCTAACAGATACGCAGTATTTT
CASSQTTSGLTDTQYF
>-|TRBJ2-5|TRBV5-1|-
TGCGCCAGCAGCTCCGGGAAAGAGACCCAGTACTTC
CASSSGKETQYF
>TRBD1|TRBJ2-6|TRBV5-1|-
TGCGCCAGCAGCCCGGGACAGGACGGCTCTGGGGCCAACGTCCTGACTTTC
CASSPGQDGSGANVLTF
>TRBD2|TRBJ2-1|TRBV7-9|-
TGTGCCAGCAGCTTAAGCGGGAGGAATGAGCAGTTCTTC
CASSLSGRNEQFF
>-|TRBJ1-2|TRBV10-2|-
TGCGCCAGCAGCCACGACCCGACAGGAGCTAACTATGGCTACACCTTC
CASSHDPTGANYGYTF